Each of the 24 T cell receptor beta chains below was sequenced from the same sample in a study of blood T cell repertoires in COVID-19. Method: immunoSEQ multiplex PCR; TCRdb's copy keeps in-frame clones and lacks some. Of some 170,000 clones listed, over 70% are singletons. Specimen: peripheral blood. Every receptor here comes from a woman aged 40 to 50 with COVID-19, enrolled during active disease.

The J gene is TRBJ2-7, the V gene TRBV3-1 (or the pseudogene TRBV3-2), with D possibly being TRBD2 (6 bases). V lost 4 bases and J lost 2, with 15 bases in between. This CDR3 has 15 amino acids. Per the germline V gene, CDR1 is LGHDT and CDR2 is YNNKEL (reference sequence). The CDR3 sequence is CASSLRLVSTYEQYF. The DNA for the CDR3 is TGTGCCAGCAGCCTGAGACTAGTTTCAACCTACGAGCAGTACTTC.

The chain employs TRBV29-1 and TRBJ2-5, with 11 bases that match TRBD1. Germline CDR1 SQVTM, CDR2 ANQGSEA. The V gene end was trimmed by 1 base and the J gene end by 4 bases; junction bases not matched to a gene: 5. CDR3 size: 15 residues. The CDR3 DNA reads as TGCAGCGTTGAAGCGGACAGGGGGCGCACAGAGACCCAGTACTTC. Translated: CSVEADRGRTETQYF. Based on the CDR3 plus reference TRBV29-1 and TRBJ2-5, the full variable domain is SAVISQKPSRDICQRGTSLTIQCQVDSQVTMMFWYRQQPGQSLTLIATANQGSEATYESGFVIDKFPISRPNLTFSTLTVSNMSPEDSSIYLCSVEADRGRTETQYFGPGTRLLVL.

This clone was counted a few times. V is TRBV2 and J is TRBJ1-3; D is unresolved. Trimming cost V 5 bases and J 4 bases, with 6 bases left between them. CDR3 length: 12 residues. Germline V gene sequence: CDR1 SNHLY, CDR2 FYNNEI. CDR3 in amino acids: CASSQSGNTIYF. CDR3 coding DNA: TGTGCCAGCAGTCAGTCCGGAAACACCATATATTTT.

This clone was recorded once. The chain links TRBV29-1 to TRBJ1-3; 8 positions match TRBD1. The CDR3 covers 13 residues. J gave up 2 bases and V 5 bases, and 2 bases lay outside the gene matches. The germline gives CDR1 SQVTM, CDR2 ANQGSEA. The CDR3 DNA sequence: TGCAGCGTTCGGACAGGGACTGGAAACACCATATATTTT. Its translation: CSVRTGTGNTIYF.

The rearrangement uses TRBV27 and TRBJ1-2; 10 bases line up with TRBD1. Trimming removed 6 bases from V and 6 bases from J; junction bases left unmatched: 4. The germline V gene has CDR1 MNHEY and CDR2 SMNVEV (reference sequence). CDR3 length: 13 residues. The CDR3 bases are TGTGCCAGCAGCCGACAGGGGGCGGATGGCTACACCTTC. Its protein is CASSRQGADGYTF.

This chain joins TRBV7-2 and TRBJ2-5; tentatively, D is TRBD2 (6 bases). Between the trimmed V and J ends, which lost 1 base and 3 bases, there was a span of 15 bases. The CDR3 is made up of 16 amino acids. Germline V CDR1 and CDR2: SGHTA, FQGNSA. The CDR3 protein is CASSLGWRGGEETQYF. As DNA, the CDR3 is TGTGCCAGCAGCTTAGGGTGGCGGGGAGGAGAAGAGACCCAGTACTTC.

V is TRBV19 and J is TRBJ1-2; D is possibly TRBD1 (5 bases). The germline V and J ends were trimmed by 3 bases and 3 bases, with 11 bases remaining between them. The CDR3 covers 14 residues. CDR1 is LNHDA and CDR2 is SQIVND in the germline V gene (reference sequence). DNA of the CDR3: TGTGCCAGTAGTATCGGACGGGGGGACTATGGCTACACCTTC. As protein: CASSIGRGDYGYTF.

V usage is TRBV28 and J usage is TRBJ1-2; no clear D gene. Germline CDR1 is MDHEN and CDR2 is SYDVKM. The CDR3 has 13 residues. V lost 6 bases and J lost 0, with 8 bases in between. The DNA of the CDR3 is TGTGCCAGCAGCACCCGGGCTAACTATGGCTACACCTTC. Translated, it gives CASSTRANYGYTF.

This sequence joins TRBV11-2 and TRBJ2-1; 14 positions agree with TRBD2. The CDR3 is 16 amino acids. Germline CDR1 SGHAT, CDR2 FQNNGV. Losses at the gene ends were 5 bases for V and 9 bases for J; bases not matched to a gene: 9. CDR3 sequence reads: CASSARLAGGLSEQFF. The CDR3 DNA reads TGTGCCAGCAGCGCCCGACTAGCGGGAGGGCTTAGTGAGCAGTTCTTC.

The chain has TRBV9 and TRBJ1-2; TRBD1 agrees at 8 bases. Trimming at V came to 0 bases and at J to 8 bases, leaving 6 bases not matched to a gene. There are 14 residues in the CDR3. The germline CDR1 and CDR2 sequences are SGDLS and YYNGEE. CDR3 in DNA: TGTGCCAGCAGCGTAGGCACAGGGGGTTCAGGCTACACCTTC. This encodes CASSVGTGGSGYTF.

V is TRBV10-2 and J is TRBJ1-1; no reliable D call. Per the germline V gene, CDR1 is WSHSY and CDR2 is SAAADI. V lost 3 bases to trimming and J lost 7 bases, with 12 bases between them. CDR3 length equals 13 residues. CDR3 in amino acids: CASSDGGGGEAFF. The CDR3 DNA reads TGCGCCAGCAGTGACGGCGGAGGTGGTGAAGCTTTCTTT.

The J gene is TRBJ1-3, the V gene TRBV18; 7 bases fit TRBD1. The CDR3 length is 15 residues. Germline CDR1 is KGHSH and CDR2 is LQKENI. The J segment lost 2 bases and the V segment lost 1 base, leaving 2 bases of the junction unmatched. The CDR3, as DNA: TGTGCCAGCTCACCACGACAGGGTACTGGAAACACCATATATTTT. This codes for CASSPRQGTGNTIYF.

This rearrangement joins TRBV27 to TRBJ2-1; 8 bases align to TRBD2. CDR3 length: 15 amino acids. Germline values: CDR1 MNHEY, CDR2 SMNVEV (reference sequence). The ends lost 6 bases at V and 0 bases at J; junction bases unmatched: 4. The CDR3 sequence is CASSRSGSSYNEQFF. The CDR3 DNA follows: TGTGCCAGCAGCCGAAGCGGGAGCTCCTACAATGAGCAGTTCTTC.

The chain has TRBV15 and TRBJ1-4; D is perhaps TRBD1 (5 bases). Trimming cost V 3 bases and J 7 bases, with 12 bases left between them. This CDR3 spans 14 amino acids. Germline assignment: CDR1 LNHNV and CDR2 YYDKDF (reference sequence). The CDR3 DNA is TGTGCCACCAGCAGGCGACAGACTGTTGAAAAACTGTTTTTT. Protein: CATSRRQTVEKLFF.

J is TRBJ1-2 and V is TRBV7-9; D remains unclear. V lost 4 bases, J lost 5 bases, and 8 bases lay in between. From germline, CDR1 is SEHNR and CDR2 FQNEAQ (reference sequence). CDR3 length: 12 amino acids. Here the CDR3 DNA reads TGTGCCAGCAGCTGGGAGCGTTATGGCTACACCTTC. Protein: CASSWERYGYTF.

J is TRBJ2-7 and V is TRBV7-2, with TRBD2 matching over 13 bases. After removal of 4 bases from V and 6 bases from J, the junction contained 9 bases not matched to a gene. CDR3 length equals 16 residues. Looked up from germline, CDR1 is SGHTA and CDR2 is FQGNSA. The CDR3 coding sequence is TGTGCCAGCAGCTCCAAAGGACTAGCGGGAGCTGGCGAGCAGTACTTC. Translation gives CASSSKGLAGAGEQYF.

V gene TRBV11-2 combines with J gene TRBJ2-5, with TRBD2 matching 8 bases. The CDR3 has 18 amino acids. The J segment lost 3 bases and the V segment lost 7 bases, leaving 19 bases of the junction unmatched. Germline CDR1 reads SGHAT; CDR2 reads FQNNGV. CDR3 nucleotides: TGTGCCAGCACGAATGGTTGGGCTAGCGGGCAAAAGGAAGAGACCCAGTACTTC. This sequence encodes CASTNGWASGQKEETQYF.

The chain couples TRBV11-3 to TRBJ2-1; 8 bases are a match to TRBD2. Germline trimming cut 0 bases from V and 4 bases from J; bases unmatched to any gene: 8. CDR3 size: 17 residues. Germline lookup yields CDR1 SGHNT and CDR2 YENEEA. The chain's CDR3 is CASSLDLPLAEYNEQFF. The CDR3 DNA follows: TGTGCCAGCAGCTTAGATCTTCCACTAGCGGAATACAATGAGCAGTTCTTC. The full variable domain, its missing parts supplied by reference TRBV11-3 and TRBJ2-1, is EAGVVQSPRYKIIEKKQPVAFWCNPISGHNTLYWYLQNLGQGPELLIRYENEEAVDDSQLPKDRFSAERLKGVDSTLKIQPAELGDSAVYLCASSLDLPLAEYNEQFFGPGTRLTVL.

This sequence joins TRBV11-2 and TRBJ1-1; D might be TRBD1 (6 bases). The CDR3 totals 12 residues. Germline V gene data show CDR1 as SGHAT and CDR2 as FQNNGV. The V end lost 5 bases, the J end lost 9 bases, and 13 bases lay between the germline ends. The CDR3 loop is CASSLWTAQAFF. Here the CDR3 DNA reads TGTGCCAGCAGCCTCTGGACAGCTCAAGCTTTCTTT.

This clone rates as medium-sized. CDR3 nucleotides: TGTGCCAGCAGCCAGCCCGACAGGCACTACGAGCAGTACTTC. The encoded protein is CASSQPDRHYEQYF. The chain combines TRBV14 with TRBJ2-7; a weak D match, TRBD1 (6 bases). Trimming took off 3 bases at V and 3 bases at J, with 12 bases between the two ends. The CDR3 consists of 14 residues. Germline loops: CDR1 SGHDN, CDR2 FVKESK.

The chain couples TRBV24-1 to TRBJ2-1, with 8 bases identical to TRBD1. Germline assignment: CDR1 KGHDR and CDR2 SFDVKD. This CDR3 contains 15 residues. The J segment lost 2 bases and the V segment lost 9 bases, leaving 8 bases of the junction unmatched. The CDR3 region is CATRGQGAAYNEQFF. The CDR3 DNA reads TGTGCCACCCGGGGGCAGGGGGCGGCCTACAATGAGCAGTTCTTC.

The chain is built from TRBV7-7 and TRBJ2-2; D is unresolved. V gave up 6 bases and J gave up 1 base, with 6 bases separating them. CDR3 length: 13 residues. CDR1 and CDR2 from the germline V gene are SSHAT and FNYEAQ (reference sequence). The chain's CDR3 is CASSQLNTGELFF. The CDR3 region has the DNA TGTGCCAGCAGTCAACTGAACACCGGGGAGCTGTTTTTT.

This clone has a single count. The gene calls are TRBV3-1 (or the pseudogene TRBV3-2) and TRBJ2-5, with unresolved D. The CDR3 is 14 amino acids. Germline lookup yields CDR1 LGHDT and CDR2 YNNKEL (reference sequence). Trimming removed 1 base from V and 2 bases from J, with 8 bases in between. CDR3 in amino acids: CASSQATRQETQYF. DNA of the CDR3: TGTGCCAGCAGCCAAGCGACACGTCAAGAGACCCAGTACTTC.

This clone came up a few times. The chain has TRBV25-1 and TRBJ2-3, with D unclear. The CDR3 is 14 amino acids. Germline V gene data show CDR1 as MGHDK and CDR2 as SYGVNS. V dropped 3 bases and J dropped 5 bases, with 12 bases sitting between them. CDR3 loop: CASSDTWQVDTQYF. The CDR3 DNA reads TGTGCCAGCAGTGACACCTGGCAAGTAGATACGCAGTATTTT.